These T cell receptor beta chains were read from a single sample in a study of T cells after yellow fever vaccination. MiXCR was run by TCRdb on the 5' RACE reads, yielding one entry per CDR3 protein. The repertoire holds 340,000 or so distinct CDR3 sequences, with roughly an eighth as singletons. The sequences come from CD4+ T cells sorted from PBMCs, collected 15 days after the yellow fever booster vaccination. Receptor source: a man younger than 30 who received the YFV17D yellow fever vaccine. Each CDR3 is given with its conserved first and last residue. The D gene is left open where the match is weak. Clone sizes are given selectively: once, few, many, or a class where the clone is expanded.

j_call clone_size v_call cdr3_length d_call cdr3_nt cdr3_aa
TRBJ2-1 few TRBV6-2/TRBV6-3 16 TRBD1 TGTGCCAGCAGTACCTACGGGACAGGGGACTACAATGAGCAGTTCTTC CASSTYGTGDYNEQFF
TRBJ1-2 NA TRBV11-2 15 NA TGTGCCAGCAGCGCCCTTCAGGGAGCTAACTATGGCTACACCTTC CASSALQGANYGYTF
TRBJ1-1 NA TRBV12-3/TRBV12-4 16 TRBD1 TGTGCCAGCAGGAAGACCAGGGGGCCGGGGGACACTGAAGCTTTCTTT CASRKTRGPGDTEAFF
TRBJ2-1 few TRBV5-1 15 NA TGCGCCAGCAGCTTGGAACAGAGAACTTACAATGAGCAGTTCTTC CASSLEQRTYNEQFF
TRBJ1-2 NA TRBV29-1 12 NA TGCAGCGTCGCCAGCGGAAACTATGGCTACACCTTC CSVASGNYGYTF
TRBJ1-1 many TRBV29-1 12 TRBD1 TGCAGCGTTTGCCAGGGGGACACTGAAGCTTTCTTT CSVCQGDTEAFF
TRBJ2-5 NA TRBV7-3 13 NA TGTGCCAGCAGCTTAAACCATGGAGAGACCCAGTACTTC CASSLNHGETQYF
TRBJ2-1 NA TRBV5-1 12 NA TGCGCCAGCAGCTTGTCGCAAGATGAGCAGTTCTTC CASSLSQDEQFF
TRBJ2-3 few TRBV12-3/TRBV12-4 16 TRBD2 TGTGCCAGCAGCCGGACTAGCGGGAGAAGCACAGATACGCAGTATTTT CASSRTSGRSTDTQYF
TRBJ1-1 few TRBV5-1 15 NA TGCGCCAGCAGCTTGGCCGCGACGGGGAACACTGAAGCTTTCTTT CASSLAATGNTEAFF
TRBJ2-6 many TRBV6-1 17 NA TGTGCCAGCAGTGGTGGGGGGCACTTCTCTGGGGCCAACGTCCTGACTTTC CASSGGGHFSGANVLTF
TRBJ2-7 few TRBV7-2 14 NA TGTGCCAGCAGCTTAGTCACATTCTCCTACGAGCAGTACTTC CASSLVTFSYEQYF
TRBJ2-5 NA TRBV25-1 12 NA TGTGCCAGCAGTGATTGGGGAGAGACCCAGTACTTC CASSDWGETQYF
TRBJ2-2 NA TRBV2 13 NA TGTGCCAGCAGTGTGGAAGGTTATGGGGAGCTGTTTTTT CASSVEGYGELFF
TRBJ2-2 NA TRBV7-2 18 TRBD1 TGTGCCAGCAGCTCCACAGGGGGCAAGAGTGTTAACACCGGGGAGCTGTTTTTT CASSSTGGKSVNTGELFF
TRBJ2-3 NA TRBV7-9 15 NA TGTGCCAGCAGCTTAGGTGGGGGGGCCGTTATGCCGCAGTATTTT CASSLGGGAVMPQYF
TRBJ2-3 NA TRBV5-4 14 NA TGTGCCAGCAGCTTGGGGGCTCAGGGGGGGACGCAGTATTTT CASSLGAQGGTQYF
TRBJ2-5 few TRBV6-1 13 TRBD2 TGTGCCAGCAGTGAGGCAGGCAGGGGACTAGAGTACTTC CASSEAGRGLEYF
TRBJ2-2 NA TRBV7-2 14 NA TGTGCCAGCAGCTCGGCAGGATACACCGGGGAGCTGTTTTTT CASSSAGYTGELFF
TRBJ2-3 many TRBV7-3 13 NA TGTGCCAGCAGCTTAGGCAGGGAGGATACGCAGTATTTT CASSLGREDTQYF
TRBJ2-3 NA TRBV29-1 14 TRBD2 TGCAGCGTAGAGCCCCAGCGGGGGGCGGATACGCAGTATTTT CSVEPQRGADTQYF
TRBJ2-2 NA TRBV29-1 13 NA TGCAGCGTTGAAAGGCAGAACACCGGGGAGCTGTTTTTT CSVERQNTGELFF